This TCR beta chain was sequenced for a study of CD8+ T cells in alopecia areata (dated by TCRdb to the late 2010s). About the full investigation: The treated patients took part in an open-label pilot trial in which moderate-to-severe alopecia areata was treated with oral tofacitinib at 5 to 10 mg twice daily. Patients stayed on tofacitinib for 6 to 18 months and then had 6 months of follow-up off drug so that delayed response and recurrence could be assessed. Disease severity in treated patients was measured with the SALT score, which quantifies the percentage of affected scalp surface area. The study used high-throughput TCRbeta sequencing to examine T cell clonal expansion in alopecia areata, in both the C3H/HeJ mouse model and human patients. Scalp tissue and sorted CD4+ and CD8+ peripheral blood T cells from patchy and totalis/universalis alopecia areata patients and from healthy controls were covered by human TCRbeta sequencing. Biopsies were taken from tofacitinib-treated patients at baseline and at 4 and 24 weeks of treatment, and a later scalp biopsy was taken in several of the tofacitinib-treated patients. Clonality in the scalp was compared among normal scalp (n=4), patchy alopecia areata scalp (n=8), and alopecia totalis/universalis scalp (n=8). RNA came from the PAXgene miRNA kit for fixed scalp, the miRNeasy kit for PBMCs, and the RNeasy kit for mouse skin. TCRbeta CDR3 regions were amplified by immunoSEQ multiplex PCR using 35 Vbeta forward and 13 Jbeta reverse primers. What the study reported, not specific to this receptor: TCR sequences shared between patients were less clear than in mice, possibly partly because of HLA diversity in the patient population. Compared with normal scalp, lesional scalp had higher clonality and more expanded CD8+ clones, particularly in alopecia totalis/universalis, a pattern that suggests antigenic drive. The treated cohort was small, with a single nonresponder, so links between baseline CD8+ expansion and response need larger studies. Resident alphabeta T cells in normal human skin are also sequenced, complicating scalp TCR repertoire analysis, unlike mouse skin dominated by gammadelta T cells. During tofacitinib treatment, many expanded lesional clones remained in scalp and blood, and this persistence may partly explain relapse after treatment is stopped. Tofacitinib significantly lowered scalp clonality and the number of expanded CD8+ clones among the top 100 scalp clones.

From the cysteine up to the phenylalanine, the CDR3 has a length of 14 residues. Left in the record is the CDR3 DNA by itself, 42 bases read in frame from the first base. V is cut by 3 bases and J by 5 bases, and the space between the germline ends is 11 bases. Sequences MGHRA (CDR1) and YSYEKL (CDR2) are obtained from the germline V gene. The library was obtained by the immunoSEQ multiplex PCR assay. For TCR sequencing, RNA was extracted from every sample and reverse transcribed into cDNA to serve as template. SuperScript III was used for first-strand cDNA synthesis, primed with a 2:1 mix of oligo-dT and random hexamers. Amplification bias was assessed with a synthetic immune receptor repertoire, and residual bias was removed computationally. Processing in the source paper ran as follows. Raw reads were preprocessed for error removal, and CDR3 was defined according to IMGT conventions as running from the conserved cysteine to phenylalanine. Clonality was computed as 1 minus the Shannon entropy, with the entropy normalized by log2 of the number of productive unique TCRs. Scalp TCRbeta sequences were cross-referenced with sorted blood CD4 and CD8 repertoires so that the CD4 or CD8 identity of scalp clones could be inferred. TCRdb re-hosts the immuneACCESS table, in-frame sequences only. Its copies lack some clones; in the studies checked, an unresolved V gene accounts for under half of them, and the cause for the rest is not known. The DNA was the basis for D and trimming; V, J and clone size are from that table. The sample records about 42,000 clones, roughly 92% of which are singletons. The ten largest account for approximately 19% of the sample.

This clone was counted once. Its antigen remains unidentified. No per-base quality is available; no much larger clone lies one base away. The meaning of the sample's time point label: roughly 26 weeks on oral tofacitinib. Taken with the paper, the label for treatment or condition translates to: oral pan-JAK inhibitor, 5-10 mg twice daily. Lesional scalp punch biopsies and peripheral blood were collected from alopecia areata patients. PBMCs were separated by density centrifugation and stained for CD3, CD4 and CD8, after which CD4+ and CD8+ T cells were sorted on a FACSAria. Rearrangement joined TRBV4-1 to TRBJ2-1; the D gene identity is not certain. The receptor comes from a human donor with alopecia areata. The material sequenced was CD8+ T cells sorted from blood, taken at week 24, from a patient treated with tofacitinib. The sequence in DNA is TGCGCCAGCAGCCATAGGGCGAGTGACAATGAGCAGTTCTTC. Its protein is CASSHRASDNEQFF.